A selection of T cell receptor beta chains follows, all from one sample in a study of spatial heterogeneity in lung cancer. Via MiXCR, TCRdb re-called the 5' RACE reads, giving one row per CDR3 protein. The sample has about 47,000 distinct CDR3 sequences, approximately 10% seen once. The sequencing here drew on PBMCs, taken at follow-up. These TCRs come from a male donor with early-stage non-small cell lung cancer. Each CDR3 is given with its conserved first and last residue. The D gene is left open where the match is weak. Expanded clones are given a class, and other clones once, few, many or no size at all.

d_gene | j_gene | v_gene | abundance | CDR3aa | CDR3nt
. | TRBJ1-3 | TRBV6-2/TRBV6-3 | . | CASSFASGNTIYF | TGTGCCAGCAGTTTCGCCTCTGGAAACACCATATATTTT
. | TRBJ2-5 | TRBV2 | . | CASSDLETQYF | TGTGCCAGCAGTGATTTGGAGACCCAGTACTTC
. | TRBJ2-1 | TRBV5-1 | . | CASSPLTGPTREQFF | TGCGCCAGCAGCCCCCTTACGGGGCCCACCAGGGAGCAGTTCTTC
TRBD2 | TRBJ2-3 | TRBV6-2/TRBV6-3 | . | CASSPGTSGTDTQYF | TGTGCCAGCAGCCCCGGGACTAGCGGCACAGATACGCAGTATTTT
. | TRBJ1-1 | TRBV18 | few | CASSPPNGEGTEAFF | TGTGCCAGCTCACCCCCCAACGGTGAAGGCACTGAAGCTTTCTTT
. | TRBJ2-5 | TRBV7-4 | . | CASSSEGGETQYF | TGTGCCAGCAGCTCCGAAGGAGGGGAGACCCAGTACTTC
. | TRBJ1-3 | TRBV6-1 | few | CASNVGSSGNTIYF | TGTGCCAGCAATGTGGGGAGCTCTGGAAACACCATATATTTT
TRBD1 | TRBJ1-1 | TRBV12-3/TRBV12-4 | many | CASGQGWNTEAFF | TGTGCCAGCGGACAGGGTTGGAACACTGAAGCTTTCTTT
TRBD2 | TRBJ2-5 | TRBV12-3/TRBV12-4 | few | CASSGFSGRAPETQYF | TGTGCCAGCAGCGGGTTTAGCGGGAGGGCCCCAGAGACCCAGTACTTC
. | TRBJ2-4 | TRBV11-2 | many | CASGEGGSIQYF | TGTGCCAGCGGGGAGGGGGGATCCATTCAGTACTTC
TRBD1 | TRBJ2-7 | TRBV7-2 | . | CASSPKGQVTYEQYF | TGTGCCAGCAGCCCCAAGGGACAGGTGACCTACGAGCAGTACTTC
. | TRBJ1-4 | TRBV12-3/TRBV12-4 | many | CASSYIQGELFF | TGTGCCAGCAGTTACATACAGGGTGAGCTGTTTTTT
. | TRBJ1-5 | TRBV19 | few | CASTAGLSPNQPQHF | TGTGCCAGTACGGCAGGATTGTCCCCTAATCAGCCCCAGCATTTT
. | TRBJ2-3 | TRBV25-1 | few | CVSGSGEGTDTQYF | TGTGTCAGCGGGTCGGGTGAAGGCACAGATACGCAGTATTTT
TRBD1 | TRBJ1-4 | TRBV20-1 | many | CSARRDRREKLFF | TGCAGTGCTAGAAGGGACAGGAGGGAAAAACTGTTTTTT
. | TRBJ2-2 | TRBV12-3/TRBV12-4 | many | CASSSREKGGELFF | TGTGCCAGCAGTTCTAGGGAGAAGGGCGGGGAGCTGTTTTTT
. | TRBJ2-2 | TRBV23-1 | many | CASSYGQTNTGELFF | TGCGCCAGCAGCTACGGACAGACGAACACCGGGGAGCTGTTTTTT
. | TRBJ1-2 | TRBV11-2 | many | CASSSVGVGAPYGYTF | TGTGCCAGCAGCTCAGTAGGGGTCGGAGCGCCCTATGGCTACACCTTC
. | TRBJ2-7 | TRBV5-1 | . | CASSFTGHEQYF | TGCGCCAGCAGCTTTACAGGGCACGAGCAGTACTTC